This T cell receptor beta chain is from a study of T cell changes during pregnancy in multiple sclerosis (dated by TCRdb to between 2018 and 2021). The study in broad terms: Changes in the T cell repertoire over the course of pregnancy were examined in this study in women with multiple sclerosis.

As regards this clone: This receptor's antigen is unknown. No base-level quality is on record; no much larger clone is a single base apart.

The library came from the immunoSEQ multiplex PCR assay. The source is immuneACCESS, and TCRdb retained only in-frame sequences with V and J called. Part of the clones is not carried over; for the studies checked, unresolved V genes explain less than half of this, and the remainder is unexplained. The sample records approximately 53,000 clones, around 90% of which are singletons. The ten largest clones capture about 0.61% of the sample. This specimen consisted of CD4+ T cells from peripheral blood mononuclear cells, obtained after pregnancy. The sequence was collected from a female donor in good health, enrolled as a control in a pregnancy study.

This receptor has the CDR3 CASSLVGTGGNEQFF. The DNA sequence reads TGTGCCAGCAGCTTGGTAGGGACAGGGGGGAATGAGCAGTTCTTC. This receptor chain uses TRBV5-6 and TRBJ2-1, and 11 bases in between align with TRBD1. CDR3 length: 15 amino acids, cysteine to phenylalanine. The read is trimmed to its CDR3 DNA, 45 bases read in frame from base 1. CDR1 SGHDT and CDR2 YYEEEE are derived from the germline V gene. Here V drops 0 bases and J drops 7 bases, and the junction holds 3 bases not matched to any gene.